This paragraph covers one T cell receptor beta chain sequence. The data stem from a study of chemoradiotherapy in HPV16-positive cancers. Per germline, CDR1 SQVTM and CDR2 ANQGSEA. J was trimmed by 3 bases and V by 4 bases; bases with no gene match: 13. This CDR3 has 16 residues. Sequencing used immunoSEQ multiplex PCR; TCRdb keeps in-frame clones, though not all of them. The repertoire holds approximately 9,000 clones, with approximately 66% as singletons. This sequence originates from a human donor with HPV-associated anogenital cancer. The sample was tumor tissue, taken from a patient who underwent chemoradiotherapy. This chain links TRBV29-1 with TRBJ2-7; 9 nucleotides match TRBD2. CDR3 DNA: TGCAGCGTTGGGGCTAGCGGGACCTCCCGGGGCTACGAGCAGTACTTC. Translation gives CSVGASGTSRGYEQYF.